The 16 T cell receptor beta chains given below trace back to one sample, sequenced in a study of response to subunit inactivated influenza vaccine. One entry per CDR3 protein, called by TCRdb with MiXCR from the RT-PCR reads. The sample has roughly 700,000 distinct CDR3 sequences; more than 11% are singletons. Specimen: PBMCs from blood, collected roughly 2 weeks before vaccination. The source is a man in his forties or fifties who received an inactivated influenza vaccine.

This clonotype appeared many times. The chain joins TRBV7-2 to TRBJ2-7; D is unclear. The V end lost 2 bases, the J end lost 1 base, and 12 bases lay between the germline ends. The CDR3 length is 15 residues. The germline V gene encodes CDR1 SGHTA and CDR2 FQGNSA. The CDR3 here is CASSLRDTRSYEQYF. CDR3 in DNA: TGTGCCAGCAGCTTAAGAGACACACGATCCTACGAGCAGTACTTC.

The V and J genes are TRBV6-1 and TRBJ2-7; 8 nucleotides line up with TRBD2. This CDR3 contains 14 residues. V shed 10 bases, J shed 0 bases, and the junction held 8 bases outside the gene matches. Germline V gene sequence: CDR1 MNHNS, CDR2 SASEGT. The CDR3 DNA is TGTGCCACCTTACGCGCGGGGGGCTCCTACGAGCAGTACTTC. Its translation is CATLRAGGSYEQYF.

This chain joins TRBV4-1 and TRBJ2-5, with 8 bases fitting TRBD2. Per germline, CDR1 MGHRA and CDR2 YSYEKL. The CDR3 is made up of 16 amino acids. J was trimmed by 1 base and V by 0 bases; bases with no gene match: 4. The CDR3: CASSQDGRGGQETQYF. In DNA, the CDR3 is TGCGCCAGCAGCCAAGATGGTCGGGGGGGCCAAGAGACCCAGTACTTC.

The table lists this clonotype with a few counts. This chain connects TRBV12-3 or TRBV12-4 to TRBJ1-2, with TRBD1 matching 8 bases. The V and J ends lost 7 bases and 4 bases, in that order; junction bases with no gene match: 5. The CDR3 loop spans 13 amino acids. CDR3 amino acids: CASTQGQAYGYTF. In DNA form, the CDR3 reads TGTGCCAGCACCCAGGGACAGGCCTATGGCTACACCTTC.

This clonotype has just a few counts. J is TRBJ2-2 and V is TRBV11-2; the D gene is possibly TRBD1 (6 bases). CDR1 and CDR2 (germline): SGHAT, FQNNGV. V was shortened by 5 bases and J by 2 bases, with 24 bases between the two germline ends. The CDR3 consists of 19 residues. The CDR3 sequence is CASSPGRGTGQSNTGELFF. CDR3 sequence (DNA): TGTGCCAGCAGCCCGGGACGCGGCACGGGACAAAGTAACACCGGGGAGCTGTTTTTT.

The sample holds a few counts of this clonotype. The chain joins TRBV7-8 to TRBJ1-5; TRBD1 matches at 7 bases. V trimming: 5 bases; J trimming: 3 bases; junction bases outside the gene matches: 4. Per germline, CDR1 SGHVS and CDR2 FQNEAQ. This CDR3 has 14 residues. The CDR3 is CASSKDRSNQPQHF. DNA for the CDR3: TGTGCCAGCAGCAAGGACAGGTCCAATCAGCCCCAGCATTTT.

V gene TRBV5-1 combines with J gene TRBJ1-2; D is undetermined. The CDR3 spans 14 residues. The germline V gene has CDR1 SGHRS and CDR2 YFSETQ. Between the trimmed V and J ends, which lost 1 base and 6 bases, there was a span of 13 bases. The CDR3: CASSLRRRPNGYTF. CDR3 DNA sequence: TGCGCCAGCAGCTTGCGGCGGAGGCCGAATGGCTACACCTTC.

The CDR3 spells CASSLASGGQETQYF. CDR3 nucleotides: TGTGCCAGCAGCTTGGCAAGCGGGGGACAAGAGACCCAGTACTTC. The chain couples TRBV7-9 to TRBJ2-5; TRBD2 aligns across 8 bases. From germline, CDR1 is SEHNR and CDR2 FQNEAQ (reference sequence). This CDR3 is 15 amino acids long. After removal of 3 bases from V and 2 bases from J, the junction contained 5 bases not matched to a gene.

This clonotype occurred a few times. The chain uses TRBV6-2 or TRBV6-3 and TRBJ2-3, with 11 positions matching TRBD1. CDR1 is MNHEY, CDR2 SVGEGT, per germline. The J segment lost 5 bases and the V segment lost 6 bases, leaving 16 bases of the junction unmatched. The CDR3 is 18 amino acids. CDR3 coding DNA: TGTGCCAGCAGATCCCTCCGGGCGGACAGGGGGCTTAGAGATACGCAGTATTTT. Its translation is CASRSLRADRGLRDTQYF.

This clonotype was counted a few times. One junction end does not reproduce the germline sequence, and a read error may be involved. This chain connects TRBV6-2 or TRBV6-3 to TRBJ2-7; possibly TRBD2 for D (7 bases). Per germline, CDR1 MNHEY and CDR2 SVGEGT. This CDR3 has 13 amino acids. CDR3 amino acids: CASSRRPSGGLSF. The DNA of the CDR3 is TGTGCCAGCAGTCGGAGACCATCGGGGGGCCTTTCCTTC.

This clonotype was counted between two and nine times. CDR3 sequence reads: CSARDQNSYTF. CDR3 nucleotide sequence: TGCAGTGCTAGAGATCAAAATAGCTACACCTTC. This sequence joins TRBV20-1 and TRBJ1-2; no firm D call. Germline-derived CDR1 and CDR2 are DFQATT and SNEGSKA (reference sequence). Trimming took off 0 bases at V and 9 bases at J, with 8 bases between the two ends. The CDR3 extends over 11 amino acids.

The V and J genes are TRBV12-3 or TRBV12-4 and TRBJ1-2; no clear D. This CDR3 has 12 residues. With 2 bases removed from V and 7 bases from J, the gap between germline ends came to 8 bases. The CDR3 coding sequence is TGTGCCAGCAGTTTATCTGGTGTTGGCTACACCTTC. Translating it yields CASSLSGVGYTF.

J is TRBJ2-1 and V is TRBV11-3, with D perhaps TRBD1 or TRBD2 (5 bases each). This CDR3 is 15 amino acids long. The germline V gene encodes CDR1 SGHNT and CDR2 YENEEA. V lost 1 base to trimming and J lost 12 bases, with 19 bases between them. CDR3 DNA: TGTGCCAGCAGCTTAGGGGGTAGAGGTACTAGGGGGCAGTTCTTC. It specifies CASSLGGRGTRGQFF.

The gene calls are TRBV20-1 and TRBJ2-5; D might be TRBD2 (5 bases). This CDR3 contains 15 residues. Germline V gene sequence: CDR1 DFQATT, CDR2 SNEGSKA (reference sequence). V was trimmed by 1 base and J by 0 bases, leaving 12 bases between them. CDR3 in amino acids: CSARGWRVHQETQYF. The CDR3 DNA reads TGCAGTGCTAGAGGATGGCGGGTACACCAAGAGACCCAGTACTTC.

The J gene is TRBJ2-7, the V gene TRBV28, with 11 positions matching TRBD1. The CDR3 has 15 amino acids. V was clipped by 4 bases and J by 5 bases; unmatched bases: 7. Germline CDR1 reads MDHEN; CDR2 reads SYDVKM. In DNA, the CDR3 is TGTGCCAGCAGTTCCCTAGGACAGGGGGCCGACGAGCAGTACTTC. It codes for CASSSLGQGADEQYF.

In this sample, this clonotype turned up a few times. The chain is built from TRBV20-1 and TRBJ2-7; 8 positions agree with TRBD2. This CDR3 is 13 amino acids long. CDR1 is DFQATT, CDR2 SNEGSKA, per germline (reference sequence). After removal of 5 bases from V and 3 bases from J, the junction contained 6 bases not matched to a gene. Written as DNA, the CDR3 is TGCAGTGCTGCGGGACTAGGGGACTACGAGCAGTACTTC. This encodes CSAAGLGDYEQYF.